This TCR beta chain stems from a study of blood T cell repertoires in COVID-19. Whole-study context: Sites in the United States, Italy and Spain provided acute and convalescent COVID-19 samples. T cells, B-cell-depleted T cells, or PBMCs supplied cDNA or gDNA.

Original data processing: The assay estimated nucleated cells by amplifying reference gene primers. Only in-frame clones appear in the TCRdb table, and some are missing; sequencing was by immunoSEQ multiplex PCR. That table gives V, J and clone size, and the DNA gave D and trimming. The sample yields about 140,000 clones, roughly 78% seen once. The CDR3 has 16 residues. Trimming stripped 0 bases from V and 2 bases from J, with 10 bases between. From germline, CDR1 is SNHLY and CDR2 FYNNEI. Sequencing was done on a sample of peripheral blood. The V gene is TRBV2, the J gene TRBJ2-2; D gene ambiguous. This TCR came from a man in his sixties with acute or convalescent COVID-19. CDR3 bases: TGTGCCAGCAGTGAAGCGCGGATTACTAACACCGGGGAGCTGTTTTTT. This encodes CASSEARITNTGELFF.